The present T cell receptor beta chain was sequenced within a study of T cell repertoires in cytomegalovirus infection. Study-level information: Epitope selection comprised recently identified HLA-C-restricted CMV epitopes and well-studied HLA-B-restricted CMV epitopes. Indications came from public TCR beta signatures; they pointed to CMV infection and to a matching HLA type.

This clonotype was counted between two and nine times. Its antigen is not known. CDR1 is SGHTA and CDR2 is FQGNSA in the germline V gene. CDR3 size: 16 residues. After removal of 5 bases from V and 10 bases from J, the junction contained 14 bases not matched to a gene. Findings of the study overall: Carriers of CMV plus the relevant HLA were identified by cumulative public TCR beta family frequency. CMV-specific TCR beta clonotypes restricted by HLA-C dominated the ex vivo response.

TCRdb re-analysed the reads in MiXCR, keeping a single row per CDR3 protein. The sample includes about 350,000 distinct CDR3 sequences, about a third of them seen just once. The genes are TRBV7-2 and TRBJ2-1, with 10 nucleotides matching TRBD2. The specimen was cultured PBMCs, collected from culture after CMV antigen stimulation. The receptor was isolated from a human donor in good health (CMV status not recorded). Some clones in this sample may be carry-over from other donors' samples. CDR3 sequence: CASSVRLGLAGEEQFF. CDR3 coding DNA: TGTGCCAGCAGCGTAAGATTAGGGCTAGCGGGAGAGGAGCAGTTCTTC.